This record covers a single T cell receptor beta chain. Its antigen is currently unknown. J lost 4 bases, V lost 3 bases, and 18 bases had no gene match. The length of the CDR3 is 18 residues. Germline V gene data show CDR1 as SGHDT and CDR2 as YYEEEE. The data are from a study of CD8+CD57+ T cells in acquired aplastic anemia. By flow cytometry, patients selected for sequencing had shown an expansion of CD8+CD57+ cells. Using genomic DNA as the template, TCR beta VDJ and CDR3 profiling was carried out. Using its own MiXCR run on the reads, TCRdb lists one record per CDR3 protein. The sample shows fewer than 300,000 distinct CDR3 sequences, 82% of them seen only once. Broader study findings: Any difference that existed in CD8+ Simpson's diversity between patients and controls was not significant.

J is TRBJ1-2 and V is TRBV5-6; 7 bases agree with TRBD1. The sequence came from a human donor with aplastic anemia. Sequencing was performed on sorted CD4+, CD8+, or CD8+CD57+ T cells (not recorded which) from PBMCs. The CDR3 bases are TGTGCCAGCAGCTCTACTCCGACAGGGTCGGCCCCAGGCTATGGCTACACCTTC. Protein sequence: CASSSTPTGSAPGYGYTF.